This passage covers 32 T cell receptor beta chains from one sample sequenced in a study of cytomegalovirus exposure and HLA in healthy donors (TCRdb year 2017). Receptors were amplified or captured by the immunoSEQ multiplex PCR assay. A mixture of 60 forward primers for TCR Vbeta segments and 13 reverse primers for TCR Jbeta segments was used in the multiplex PCR. TCRdb stores this immuneACCESS table with in-frame sequences only. Part of the clones is absent; in the studies checked, under half of the shortfall reflects unresolved V genes, and no reason is known for the rest. Recorded for this sample are approximately 180,000 clones; 80% to 85% of them occurred a single time. The ten largest clones represent about 2.2% of the sample. The sample was PBMCs. The receptors were sampled from a woman in her thirties in good health and CMV-seronegative.

This chain links TRBV7-2 with TRBJ2-1; 9 bases map to TRBD2. With V trimmed by 2 bases and J by 8 bases, 16 bases remained unmatched. The CDR3 has 18 amino acids. Germline CDR1 reads SGHTA; CDR2 reads FQGNSA. CDR3 sequence (DNA): TGTGCCAGCAGCTTACGGGCGGCTAGCGGGGACCTGCGGGATGAGCAGTTCTTC. Its protein product is CASSLRAASGDLRDEQFF.

The CDR3 DNA reads as TGCGCCAGCAGCACCGGACAGCTTAATGAAAAACTGTTTTTT. Protein: CASSTGQLNEKLFF. The chain combines TRBV5-1 with TRBJ1-4, with a tentative D call TRBD1 (6 bases). Per the germline V gene, CDR1 is SGHRS and CDR2 is YFSETQ. V was clipped by 4 bases and J by 4 bases, with 11 bases between them. The CDR3 contains 14 residues.

The chain carries TRBV4-3 and TRBJ2-7, with TRBD2 matching over 7 bases. The V segment lost 2 bases and the J segment 0 bases; nucleotides outside the gene matches: 4. The germline V gene has CDR1 LGHNA and CDR2 YSLEER. CDR3 length: 15 residues. The CDR3 nucleotides read TGCGCCAGCAGCCAATATAGGACTAGCTCCTACGAGCAGTACTTC. Its protein product is CASSQYRTSSYEQYF.

The chain carries TRBV10-3 and TRBJ2-5, with a weak D call TRBD2 (6 bases). The CDR3 spans 12 residues. Germline V gene lookup returns CDR1 ENHRY and CDR2 SYGVKD. The V and J ends lost 4 bases and 5 bases respectively, with 8 bases between them. This chain's CDR3 is CAISAGDETQYF. The CDR3 DNA is TGTGCCATCAGTGCGGGGGACGAGACCCAGTACTTC.

Only one count was recorded for this clone. The genes are TRBV19 and TRBJ2-1; 10 nucleotides align to TRBD2. With 7 bases clipped from V and 12 bases from J, the junction kept 9 bases outside the gene matches. Germline-derived CDR1 and CDR2 are LNHDA and SQIVND (reference sequence). The CDR3 is made up of 13 amino acids. DNA of the CDR3: TGTGCCAGTACAACTAGCGGGGCGGTTACGCAGTTCTTC. Translating gives CASTTSGAVTQFF.

This clone was recorded once. V and J are TRBV6-1 and TRBJ2-5; TRBD2 agrees at 9 bases. The CDR3 sequence is 14 residues long. V dropped 8 bases and J dropped 5; count of bases not matched to a gene: 9. The V gene's germline CDR1 is MNHNS and CDR2 SASEGT. As DNA, the CDR3 is TGTGCCAGCGGCGGGGTAGCGGGGGAGGAGACCCAGTACTTC. Translation: CASGGVAGEETQYF.

The V gene is TRBV20-1, the J gene TRBJ2-7; 8 bases agree with TRBD1. J was trimmed by 3 bases and V by 6 bases; bases with no gene match: 1. The CDR3 has 11 residues. Germline V gene sequence: CDR1 DFQATT, CDR2 SNEGSKA (reference sequence). The CDR3 spells CSATGGYEQYF. The CDR3 nucleotides read TGCAGTGCCACAGGGGGCTACGAGCAGTACTTC.

The chain employs TRBV27 and TRBJ2-5, with 7 bases lining up with TRBD2. Germline trimming cut 1 base from V and 5 bases from J; bases unmatched to any gene: 13. This CDR3 has 17 residues. Germline CDR1 is MNHEY and CDR2 is SMNVEV (reference sequence). The CDR3 loop is CASSLFFGGEGVETQYF. As DNA, the CDR3 is TGTGCCAGCAGTTTATTCTTTGGGGGGGAGGGAGTGGAGACCCAGTACTTC.

The chain couples TRBV19 to TRBJ2-1; the match to TRBD2 covers 9 bases. The CDR3 consists of 15 residues. V was pared by 5 bases and J by 3 bases, with 5 bases of the junction left unmatched. Germline V gives CDR1 LNHDA, CDR2 SQIVND (reference sequence). CDR3 sequence: CASSPAGGLYNEQFF. The CDR3 nucleotides read TGTGCCAGTAGTCCAGCGGGAGGACTCTACAATGAGCAGTTCTTC.

Details on this clone: One end of the junction is discordant with germline, which a read error may explain. The J gene is TRBJ1-2, the V gene TRBV5-1; D gene ambiguous. The CDR3 has 12 residues. CDR1 and CDR2 (germline): SGHRS, YFSETQ. The CDR3 spells CASSLSPAGYTF. The CDR3 region has the DNA TGTGCCAGCAGCTTGTCCCCGGCCGGGTACACCTTC.

With regard to this clone: Other nucleotide sequences from this sample produce the same CDR3. The V and J genes are TRBV28 and TRBJ1-1; no reliable D call. Trimming stripped 7 bases from V and 1 base from J, with 4 bases between. Germline loops: CDR1 MDHEN, CDR2 SYDVKM. This CDR3 is 11 amino acids long. The CDR3 loop reads CASTRNTEAFF. The CDR3 DNA reads TGTGCCAGCACCAGGAACACTGAAGCTTTCTTT.

The V and J genes are TRBV7-9 and TRBJ1-4; perhaps TRBD1 as D (6 bases). Trimming shortened V by 5 bases and J by 12 bases, and 19 bases separated the two germline ends. The length of the CDR3 is 14 residues. The germline V gene has CDR1 SEHNR and CDR2 FQNEAQ (reference sequence). CDR3 amino acids: CASSPQGDRRELFF. The CDR3 DNA follows: TGTGCCAGCAGCCCACAGGGAGATCGAAGGGAACTGTTTTTT.

Details on this clone: Other DNA sequences from this sample encode an identical CDR3 as well. The chain links TRBV6-1 to TRBJ2-5; 10 bases are shared with TRBD2. The CDR3 loop spans 17 amino acids. V was pared by 1 base and J by 1 base, with 6 bases of the junction left unmatched. The germline V gene encodes CDR1 MNHNS and CDR2 SASEGT. The CDR3 is CASSEGSLAGAQETQYF. The DNA for the CDR3 is TGTGCCAGCAGTGAAGGGTCCCTAGCGGGGGCCCAAGAGACCCAGTACTTC.

The table lists this clone with a few counts. The chain uses TRBV7-8 and TRBJ2-7; 8 positions match TRBD1. The CDR3 contains 15 residues. With 5 bases clipped from V and 3 bases from J, the junction kept 9 bases outside the gene matches. The V gene's germline CDR1 is SGHVS and CDR2 FQNEAQ. The CDR3 DNA sequence: TGTGCCAGCAGCCCAACCCGGGACAGGAGCTACGAGCAGTACTTC. This gives the protein CASSPTRDRSYEQYF.

The V call is TRBV2, the J call TRBJ2-1; tentative D call: TRBD2 (5 bases). V gave up 6 bases and J gave up 8 bases, with 8 bases separating them. Germline V lookup: CDR1 SNHLY, CDR2 FYNNEI. This CDR3 has 11 residues. The CDR3 region is CASSLRDEQFF. In DNA form, the CDR3 reads TGTGCCAGCAGCCTGCGGGATGAGCAGTTCTTC.

The rearrangement joins TRBV5-1 to TRBJ2-1, with 8 bases fitting TRBD1. V lost 3 bases and J lost 4; bases outside the gene matches: 6. From germline, CDR1 is SGHRS and CDR2 YFSETQ. The CDR3 is 15 amino acids. The CDR3 bases are TGCGCCAGCAGCTCCGGACAGGGCGTTTACAATGAGCAGTTCTTC. Translation: CASSSGQGVYNEQFF.

The V and J genes are TRBV5-1 and TRBJ2-7; 8 bases are a match to TRBD2. The CDR3 has 15 amino acids. V dropped 4 bases and J dropped 0; count of bases not matched to a gene: 6. CDR1 is SGHRS and CDR2 is YFSETQ in the germline V gene. This CDR3 reads CASSPVAGSSYEQYF. The CDR3 bases are TGCGCCAGCAGCCCGGTAGCGGGGTCCTCCTACGAGCAGTACTTC.

The chain recombines TRBV2 with TRBJ1-2; TRBD1 matches 7 bases. CDR1 and CDR2 from the germline V gene are SNHLY and FYNNEI. After removal of 7 bases from V and 4 bases from J, the junction contained 9 bases not matched to a gene. This CDR3 contains 14 residues. The CDR3 DNA is TGTGCCAGCACACCGCGGACAGGCGCCTATGGCTACACCTTC. It is translated as CASTPRTGAYGYTF. The whole variable domain, remainder taken from reference TRBV2 and TRBJ1-2, is EPEVTQTPSHQVTQMGQEVILRCVPISNHLYFYWYRQILGQKVEFLVSFYNNEISEKSEIFDDQFSVERPDGSNFTLKIRSTKLEDSAMYFCASTPRTGAYGYTFGSGTRLTVV.

This clone appeared a single time. The chain carries TRBV2 and TRBJ1-4; D is possibly TRBD1 (5 bases). The CDR3 length is 14 residues. V was clipped by 4 bases and J by 2 bases, with 8 bases between them. CDR1 and CDR2 from the germline V gene are SNHLY and FYNNEI. In DNA, the CDR3 is TGTGCCAGCAGTGTTCAGGGTACTAATGAAAAACTGTTTTTT. Residues: CASSVQGTNEKLFF.

The chain is built from TRBV28 and TRBJ1-2, with D possibly being TRBD1 (6 bases). The CDR3 is 14 amino acids. Germline lookup yields CDR1 MDHEN and CDR2 SYDVKM. V lost 5 bases to trimming and J lost 5 bases, with 15 bases between them. The CDR3 spells CASSILTGFYGYTF. CDR3 coding DNA: TGTGCCAGCAGTATCTTGACAGGATTTTATGGCTACACCTTC.

The V gene is TRBV7-9, the J gene TRBJ1-4; 8 bases map to TRBD1. V dropped 5 bases and J dropped 2; count of bases not matched to a gene: 7. Germline V gene lookup returns CDR1 SEHNR and CDR2 FQNEAQ (reference sequence). CDR3 length: 16 amino acids. CDR3 region: CASSIRWTGTNEKLFF. The CDR3, as DNA: TGTGCCAGCAGCATTCGTTGGACAGGGACTAATGAAAAACTGTTTTTT.

The chain combines TRBV28 with TRBJ1-3; no clear D gene. Germline V gene sequence: CDR1 MDHEN, CDR2 SYDVKM. CDR3 size: 14 residues. The V end lost 2 bases, the J end lost 2 bases, and 7 bases lay between the germline ends. The CDR3 sequence is CASSLPGTGNTIYF. The CDR3 DNA follows: TGTGCCAGCAGTTTACCAGGAACTGGAAACACCATATATTTT.

The rearrangement uses TRBV2 and TRBJ1-1; TRBD1 matches 8 bases. Per the germline V gene, CDR1 is SNHLY and CDR2 is FYNNEI. The length of the CDR3 is 15 residues. J gave up 1 base and V 3 bases, and 4 bases lay outside the gene matches. CDR3 sequence: CASSDQGTGNTEAFF. As DNA, the CDR3 is TGTGCCAGCAGTGACCAGGGGACAGGGAACACTGAAGCTTTCTTT.

The chain's CDR3 is CATSTPGTSTDTQYF. CDR3 coding DNA: TGTGCCACCAGCACTCCGGGAACTAGCACAGATACGCAGTATTTT. The rearrangement joins TRBV15 to TRBJ2-3; possible D gene TRBD2, 5 bases. Trimming took off 4 bases at V and 0 bases at J, with 11 bases between the two ends. Germline V lookup: CDR1 LNHNV, CDR2 YYDKDF (reference sequence). This CDR3 has 15 residues.

The CDR3 DNA reads as TGTGCCAGTAGTATGGCGGGGCAGGAGCAGTACTTC. Encoded protein: CASSMAGQEQYF. The V call is TRBV19, the J call TRBJ2-7, with TRBD2 as a possible D gene (6 bases). The germline V gene encodes CDR1 LNHDA and CDR2 SQIVND (reference sequence). The ends were cut back, 3 bases at V and 7 bases at J, with 10 bases in the middle. CDR3 size: 12 residues.

This clone is a singleton in its sample. The V and J genes are TRBV5-1 and TRBJ2-1; perhaps TRBD2 as D (5 bases). Germline-derived CDR1 and CDR2 are SGHRS and YFSETQ. V dropped 3 bases and J dropped 0 bases, with 13 bases sitting between them. The CDR3 spans 16 residues. The CDR3 coding sequence is TGCGCCAGCAGCTCTGCTAGCACCGTCTCCTACAATGAGCAGTTCTTC. Protein product: CASSSASTVSYNEQFF.

This chain connects TRBV6-5 to TRBJ2-5; 8 positions agree with TRBD2. This CDR3 is 15 amino acids long. Unmatched junction bases numbered 9, after V lost 5 bases and J lost 4 bases. Germline lookup yields CDR1 MNHEY and CDR2 SVGAGI. CDR3 sequence (DNA): TGTGCCAGCAGTCCCGGGCGGGGGGCCTCAGAGACCCAGTACTTC. This codes for CASSPGRGASETQYF.

The rearrangement joins TRBV6-6 to TRBJ1-2; unclear D gene. The CDR3 has 14 amino acids. CDR1 and CDR2 (germline): MNHNY, SVGAGI (reference sequence). The germline V and J ends were trimmed by 2 bases and 3 bases, with 10 bases remaining between them. CDR3 residues: CASSYDKAYYGYTF. CDR3 DNA sequence: TGTGCCAGCAGTTACGACAAGGCTTACTATGGCTACACCTTC.

This clone came up once. The chain couples TRBV27 to TRBJ1-4, with TRBD1 identical over 9 bases. V lost 1 base and J lost 8; bases outside the gene matches: 8. The CDR3 is 16 amino acids. Germline V gene data show CDR1 as MNHEY and CDR2 as SMNVEV (reference sequence). DNA for the CDR3: TGTGCCAGCAGTTTATGGGGGACAGGGCGAGGGGAAAAACTGTTTTTT. Amino acid sequence: CASSLWGTGRGEKLFF.

V usage is TRBV9 and J usage is TRBJ2-3, with TRBD2 as a possible D gene (6 bases). V gave up 0 bases and J gave up 0 bases, with 8 bases separating them. In germline, CDR1 is SGDLS, CDR2 YYNGEE. The CDR3 sequence is 15 residues long. The CDR3 bases are TGTGCCAGCAGCGTAGACGGGAGAAGCACAGATACGCAGTATTTT. Its translation is CASSVDGRSTDTQYF.

The V and J genes are TRBV7-9 and TRBJ2-3, with 8 bases that match TRBD2. V lost 7 bases and J lost 0; bases outside the gene matches: 12. CDR1 SEHNR and CDR2 FQNEAQ come from the germline V gene (reference sequence). The CDR3 loop spans 17 amino acids. The DNA of the CDR3 is TGTGCCAGCATCCCCGCGCGGGGGGCCGCTAGCACAGATACGCAGTATTTT. Translated: CASIPARGAASTDTQYF.

V gene TRBV19 combines with J gene TRBJ1-3, with a tentative D call TRBD1 (5 bases). Germline V lookup: CDR1 LNHDA, CDR2 SQIVND (reference sequence). V lost 5 bases to trimming and J lost 0 bases, with 14 bases between them. This CDR3 is built from 16 residues. The CDR3 spells CASSPFRQSSGNTIYF. The CDR3 nucleotides are TGTGCCAGTAGTCCGTTCCGACAGTCCTCTGGAAACACCATATATTTT.